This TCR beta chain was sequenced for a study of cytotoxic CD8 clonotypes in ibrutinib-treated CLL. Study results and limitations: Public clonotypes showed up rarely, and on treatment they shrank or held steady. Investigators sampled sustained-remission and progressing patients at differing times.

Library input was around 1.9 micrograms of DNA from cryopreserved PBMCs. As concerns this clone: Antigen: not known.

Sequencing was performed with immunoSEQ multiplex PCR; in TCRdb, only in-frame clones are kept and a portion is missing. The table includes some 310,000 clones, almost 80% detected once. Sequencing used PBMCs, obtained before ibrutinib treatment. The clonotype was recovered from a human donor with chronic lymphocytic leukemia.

DNA for the CDR3: TGTGCCAGTAGTATGACAGGGGCGGGCACTGAAGCTTTCTTT. Its translation: CASSMTGAGTEAFF. V is TRBV19 and J is TRBJ1-1; 8 nucleotides line up with TRBD1. The CDR3 totals 14 residues. The germline V gene encodes CDR1 LNHDA and CDR2 SQIVND (reference sequence). The V and J ends lost 3 bases and 4 bases, in that order; junction bases with no gene match: 4.